The subject of this entry is one T cell receptor beta chain. Its antigen is not identified. Per sample, 500 to 650 nanograms of biopsy DNA were TCRB immunosequenced. Using immunoSEQ multiplex PCR, the repertoire was profiled, and TCRdb retains in-frame clones only, with some absent. Counted here are around 15,000 clones, roughly 70% occurring once; the ten biggest clones make up under 6%. This record comes from a study of T cell repertoires in ileal Crohn's disease. The overall study: About half received postoperative treatment, roughly ten with thiopurines and 15 to 20 anti-TNF.

Study-wide results and caveats: Clonality above 26.8% at surgery always came with endoscopic recurrence.

The sequenced material came from ileal tissue. This TCR came from an adult with Crohn's disease.

CDR3: CATSRDLPTLAGSYEQYF. CDR3 coding DNA: TGTGCCACCAGCAGAGATCTTCCCACACTAGCGGGCTCCTACGAGCAGTACTTC. The rearrangement joins TRBV15 to TRBJ2-7; the match to TRBD2 covers 9 bases. J gave up 0 bases and V 0 bases, and 9 bases lay outside the gene matches. The CDR3 has 18 residues. From germline, CDR1 is LNHNV and CDR2 YYDKDF (reference sequence).